This TCR beta chain was identified during a study of T cells after yellow fever vaccination. Findings of the study overall: Researchers noted that a small share of clonotypes showed up in both CD4 and CD8 compartments. Repertoires obtained by FACS sorting could include abundant clonotypes that entered as contaminants from the bulk population.

A process of 5'RACE template switching, which added a universal primer site and UMIs, was used to make TCR cDNA. MiXCR was run by TCRdb on the 5' RACE reads, yielding one entry per CDR3 protein. Of around 530,000 distinct CDR3 sequences listed, about a sixth are singletons. Worth noting for this clonotype: Its matching antigen is unknown.

With 4 bases removed from V and 1 base from J, the gap between germline ends came to 14 bases. Germline CDR1 SGHTS, CDR2 YDEGEE. The CDR3 has 15 residues. The TCR sequence derives from a man aged 18 to 29 who received the YFV17D yellow fever vaccine. The chain combines TRBV5-8 with TRBJ1-1; no definite D call. The input for sequencing was PBMCs, taken about 5 days after the first yellow fever vaccination. CDR3 loop: CASSLPTLENTEAFF. DNA for the CDR3: TGTGCCAGCAGCCTACCGACGTTAGAGAACACTGAAGCTTTCTTT.